Shown below are 30 T cell receptor beta chains from a single sample sequenced in a study of blood T cell repertoires in COVID-19. Profiled with immunoSEQ multiplex PCR; TCRdb holds only in-frame clones, not every one. The table lists some 87,000 clones, 78% of them singletons. Sequenced material: peripheral blood. These receptors originate from a human donor in a cohort sampled during active COVID-19.

V is TRBV13 and J is TRBJ2-1, with TRBD1 as a possible D gene (6 bases). In germline, CDR1 is PRHDT, CDR2 FYEKMQ (reference sequence). Trimming took off 0 bases at V and 4 bases at J, with 7 bases between the two ends. This CDR3 contains 14 residues. CDR3 residues: CASSLGQGYNEQFF. Written as DNA, the CDR3 is TGTGCCAGCAGCTTAGGTCAGGGGTACAATGAGCAGTTCTTC.

V and J are TRBV9 and TRBJ2-3; 8 nucleotides match TRBD2. The ends lost 3 bases at V and 1 base at J; junction bases unmatched: 4. Germline CDR1 SGDLS, CDR2 YYNGEE. This CDR3 has 15 residues. The CDR3 coding sequence is TGTGCCAGCAGCGGGAGTAGCGGGGGCACAGATACGCAGTATTTT. It is translated as CASSGSSGGTDTQYF.

The V gene is TRBV6-2 or TRBV6-3, the J gene TRBJ1-2, with 10 positions matching TRBD1. Germline loops: CDR1 MNHEY, CDR2 SVGEGT. The CDR3 contains 13 residues. Losses at the gene ends were 4 bases for V and 8 bases for J; bases not matched to a gene: 4. The CDR3: CASSLGQGSGYTF. The CDR3 DNA reads as TGTGCCAGCAGTTTGGGACAGGGGAGCGGCTACACCTTC.

In DNA form, the CDR3 reads TGTGCCAGTAGTATGGCGTCGGGAGGGGGCTCACCCCTCCACTTT. It yields the protein CASSMASGGGSPLHF. The chain couples TRBV19 to TRBJ1-6; 7 bases map to TRBD1. Germline V gene data show CDR1 as LNHDA and CDR2 as SQIVND (reference sequence). The CDR3 loop spans 15 amino acids. After removal of 3 bases from V and 10 bases from J, the junction contained 9 bases not matched to a gene.

The chain is built from TRBV24-1 and TRBJ2-2, with D uncertain. V dropped 2 bases and J dropped 4 bases, with 19 bases sitting between them. CDR1 KGHDR and CDR2 SFDVKD come from the germline V gene. The CDR3 extends over 18 amino acids. Here the CDR3 DNA reads TGTGCCACCAGTGATTCCTTGGGCTTTCGTCAAACCACCGGGGAGCTGTTTTTT. Protein product: CATSDSLGFRQTTGELFF.

The gene calls are TRBV19 and TRBJ2-1; 8 nucleotides line up with TRBD1. Per the germline V gene, CDR1 is LNHDA and CDR2 is SQIVND (reference sequence). The ends lost 5 bases at V and 9 bases at J; junction bases unmatched: 12. The CDR3 loop spans 15 amino acids. DNA of the CDR3: TGTGCCAGTAGTCCTACCGGGACAGGTAACACTGAGCAGTTCTTC. It specifies CASSPTGTGNTEQFF.

This chain uses TRBV5-1 with TRBJ2-1; D gene ambiguous. Germline-derived CDR1 and CDR2 are SGHRS and YFSETQ. Trimming cost V 0 bases and J 0 bases, with 7 bases left between them. This CDR3 has 15 residues. CDR3 coding DNA: TGCGCCAGCAGCTTGGGCCTCTACTCCTACAATGAGCAGTTCTTC. Protein product: CASSLGLYSYNEQFF. Full variable domain (remainder filled in from reference TRBV5-1 and TRBJ2-1): KAGVTQTPRYLIKTRGQQVTLSCSPISGHRSVSWYQQTPGQGLQFLFEYFSETQRNKGNFPGRFSGRQFSNSRSEMNVSTLELGDSALYLCASSLGLYSYNEQFFGPGTRLTVL.

This clone was detected many times. The chain links TRBV10-2 to TRBJ1-2, with 12 nucleotides matching TRBD1. Germline V gene lookup returns CDR1 WSHSY and CDR2 SAAADI. The CDR3 contains 18 residues. The V segment lost 6 bases and the J segment 1 base; nucleotides outside the gene matches: 12. This chain's CDR3 is CASSYYGTGGVDNYGYTF. DNA of the CDR3: TGCGCCAGCAGCTACTACGGGACAGGGGGCGTAGATAACTATGGCTACACCTTC.

The chain employs TRBV2 and TRBJ1-1; 9 positions match TRBD1. Unmatched junction bases numbered 5, after V lost 10 bases and J lost 2 bases. Germline CDR1 is SNHLY and CDR2 is FYNNEI. The CDR3 is 13 amino acids. CDR3 region: CANRGRLNTEAFF. The CDR3 DNA reads TGTGCCAACAGGGGGCGCCTTAACACTGAAGCTTTCTTT.

This chain links TRBV5-8 with TRBJ2-1; 12 bases fit TRBD2. This CDR3 spans 15 amino acids. Germline V gene sequence: CDR1 SGHTS, CDR2 YDEGEE. V lost 4 bases to trimming and J lost 8 bases; unmatched junction nucleotides: 7. The DNA for the CDR3 is TGTGCCAGCAGCGGGACTAGCGGGCCCCCCCATGAGCAGTTCTTC. Protein: CASSGTSGPPHEQFF.

The genes are TRBV2 and TRBJ2-5; possibly TRBD2 for D (6 bases). The CDR3 runs 13 residues. Germline V gene data show CDR1 as SNHLY and CDR2 as FYNNEI. V was pared by 5 bases and J by 4 bases, with 11 bases between. The DNA for the CDR3 is TGTGCCAGCAGTAATCTGGGGGGAGAGACCCAGTACTTC. Residues: CASSNLGGETQYF.

V is TRBV15 and J is TRBJ1-1; D not certain. Looked up from germline, CDR1 is LNHNV and CDR2 is YYDKDF (reference sequence). This CDR3 spans 11 amino acids. The V and J ends lost 3 bases and 7 bases respectively, with 6 bases between them. The CDR3 DNA sequence: TGTGCCACCAGCAGTGGACTTGAAGCTTTCTTT. This sequence encodes CATSSGLEAFF.

This clone has a handful of counts. The rearrangement joins TRBV6-2 or TRBV6-3 to TRBJ2-7; TRBD1 is a possible D gene (6 bases). Trimming left V 5 bases short and J 3 bases short, with 14 bases between. The CDR3 consists of 14 residues. Germline lookup yields CDR1 MNHEY and CDR2 SVGEGT. The CDR3 protein is CASSPSGTYYEQYV. The CDR3 DNA follows: TGTGCCAGCAGTCCGTCCGGGACATACTACGAGCAGTACGTC.

This chain links TRBV27 with TRBJ2-3; D is uncertain. Germline lookup yields CDR1 MNHEY and CDR2 SMNVEV (reference sequence). The CDR3 contains 15 residues. The V gene lost 6 bases and the J gene lost 2 bases, with 15 bases spanning the gap. CDR3 region: CASSPTGGFTDTQYF. CDR3 nucleotides: TGTGCCAGCAGCCCCACTGGCGGATTCACAGATACGCAGTATTTT.

The chain has TRBV12-2 and TRBJ1-4; the table's D call TRBD1 went unverified against the DNA. TRBV12-2 is given as a pseudogene. This CDR3 contains 16 residues. CDR3 sequence reads: CASRLNRGPTNEKLFF. The DNA of the CDR3 is TGTGCAAGTCGCTTAAACAGGGGTCCAACTAATGAAAAACTGTTTTTT.

This chain links TRBV21-1 with TRBJ1-2. TRBV21-1 constitutes a pseudogene. The CDR3 loop spans 16 amino acids. DNA of the CDR3: TGTGCCAGCAGCAAAGAGAGAGGGCTACCCAGCTATGGCTACACCTTC. Protein: CASSKERGLPSYGYTF.

This clone was picked up a small number of times. The chain joins TRBV29-1 to TRBJ2-3; tentative D call: TRBD1 (5 bases). This CDR3 is built from 12 residues. The germline V gene has CDR1 SQVTM and CDR2 ANQGSEA. The V and J ends lost 3 bases and 7 bases respectively, with 11 bases between them. The CDR3: CSVDRDGYTQYF. The CDR3, as DNA: TGCAGCGTTGACAGGGATGGGTATACGCAGTATTTT.

The chain carries TRBV2 and TRBJ2-3; 8 bases are a match to TRBD2. The germline V gene has CDR1 SNHLY and CDR2 FYNNEI. The CDR3 loop spans 15 amino acids. V lost 7 bases to trimming and J lost 2 bases; unmatched junction nucleotides: 8. CDR3 sequence reads: CASIETSALTDTQYF. The CDR3 bases are TGTGCCAGCATTGAGACTAGCGCCCTCACAGATACGCAGTATTTT.

This chain links TRBV27 with TRBJ2-2; D ambiguous. This CDR3 is 13 amino acids long. From germline, CDR1 is MNHEY and CDR2 SMNVEV (reference sequence). With 2 bases removed from V and 10 bases from J, the gap between germline ends came to 11 bases. As DNA, the CDR3 is TGTGCCAGCAGTTTAGAGGCCCGAAAGGAGCTGTTTTTT. Protein sequence: CASSLEARKELFF.

This sequence joins TRBV28 and TRBJ2-2; tentative D call: TRBD2 (6 bases). CDR1 MDHEN and CDR2 SYDVKM come from the germline V gene. The CDR3 sequence is 15 residues long. V lost 3 bases to trimming and J lost 2 bases, with 10 bases between them. CDR3 nucleotides: TGTGCCAGCAGTTTCGGGACTCACAACACCGGGGAGCTGTTTTTT. It encodes CASSFGTHNTGELFF.

The genes are TRBV24-1 and TRBJ2-7, with 8 bases matching TRBD1. V was clipped by 4 bases and J by 5 bases; unmatched bases: 6. The CDR3 consists of 14 residues. Looked up from germline, CDR1 is KGHDR and CDR2 is SFDVKD. The CDR3 protein is CATSDPRTGHEQYF. Written as DNA, the CDR3 is TGTGCCACCAGTGACCCCCGGACAGGGCACGAGCAGTACTTC.

The chain has TRBV30 and TRBJ1-5; D is perhaps TRBD1 (5 bases). V lost 0 bases to trimming and J lost 0 bases, with 15 bases between them. The germline gives CDR1 GTSNPN, CDR2 SVGIG (reference sequence). CDR3 length: 17 amino acids. Here the CDR3 reads CAWSVGHRYDSNQPQHF. CDR3 DNA sequence: TGTGCCTGGAGTGTAGGACACAGGTATGATAGCAATCAGCCCCAGCATTTT.

The chain is built from TRBV5-6 and TRBJ2-7; a weak D match, TRBD1 (5 bases). The length of the CDR3 is 15 residues. Trimming removed 1 base at V and 0 bases at J, with 11 bases between. Germline CDR1 reads SGHDT; CDR2 reads YYEEEE. This CDR3 is CASSLRGRDSYEQYF. CDR3 nucleotides: TGTGCCAGCAGCTTGAGGGGCAGGGACTCCTACGAGCAGTACTTC.

The genes are TRBV18 and TRBJ1-5; D not certain. Trimming removed 1 base at V and 1 base at J, with 23 bases between. Germline V lookup: CDR1 KGHSH, CDR2 LQKENI. The CDR3 extends over 20 amino acids. CDR3 nucleotide sequence: TGTGCCAGCTCACCACGATCGGGGAGGGATTGGTTGGGGAGCAATCAGCCCCAGCATTTT. Translating gives CASSPRSGRDWLGSNQPQHF.

The chain employs TRBV7-9 and TRBJ2-7; the D gene is possibly TRBD2 (6 bases). Germline values: CDR1 SEHNR, CDR2 FQNEAQ (reference sequence). CDR3 length equals 14 residues. Trimming left V 5 bases short and J 4 bases short, with 15 bases between. CDR3 in DNA: TGTGCCAGCAGCCCTTCGGAGGGGTGGTACGAGCAGTACTTC. Its translation: CASSPSEGWYEQYF.

This clone was observed once. This chain links TRBV7-8 with TRBJ1-1; D ambiguous. CDR3 length: 11 amino acids. The germline V gene encodes CDR1 SGHVS and CDR2 FQNEAQ. V was shortened by 5 bases and J by 5 bases, with 6 bases between the two germline ends. CDR3 DNA: TGTGCCAGCAGCCGACGGACTGAAGCTTTCTTT. It translates to CASSRRTEAFF.

The sample holds one count of this clone. The chain carries TRBV11-3 and TRBJ2-5; no reliable D call. V lost 5 bases to trimming and J lost 1 base, with 11 bases between them. Looked up from germline, CDR1 is SGHNT and CDR2 is YENEEA. The CDR3 spans 14 residues. Written as DNA, the CDR3 is TGTGCCAGCAGCCTCCTCCTCGGCCAAGAGACCCAGTACTTC. Its protein is CASSLLLGQETQYF.

This clone was found a few times. This chain connects TRBV4-2 to TRBJ1-1; TRBD1 might be the D (5 bases). CDR3 length: 13 amino acids. Between the trimmed V and J ends, which lost 3 bases and 4 bases, there was a span of 9 bases. CDR1 and CDR2 (germline): LGHNA, YNFKEQ. The CDR3 nucleotides are TGTGCCAGCAGCCAGGGGGGGTCCACTGAAGCTTTCTTT. This encodes CASSQGGSTEAFF.

The V and J genes are TRBV20-1 and TRBJ1-5; tentatively, D is TRBD1 (6 bases). This CDR3 has 16 amino acids. Germline V CDR1 and CDR2: DFQATT, SNEGSKA (reference sequence). The V end was cut by 3 bases, the J end by 4 bases, with 19 bases between. CDR3 protein: CSASAQAGAGNQPQHF. The CDR3 DNA sequence: TGCAGTGCTAGTGCGCAGGCAGGGGCAGGAAATCAGCCCCAGCATTTT.

There are many counts of this clone. This chain uses TRBV28 with TRBJ1-1, with 7 bases lining up with TRBD1. The CDR3 consists of 13 residues. With V trimmed by 6 bases and J by 7 bases, 8 bases remained unmatched. Germline V gene sequence: CDR1 MDHEN, CDR2 SYDVKM. The CDR3 region is CASSHRGQVEAFF. The DNA of the CDR3 is TGTGCCAGCAGCCACAGGGGCCAGGTTGAAGCTTTCTTT. Drawing the rest from reference TRBV28 and TRBJ1-1, the complete variable domain is DVKVTQSSRYLVKRTGEKVFLECVQDMDHENMFWYRQDPGLGLRLIYFSYDVKMKEKGDIPEGYSVSREKKERFSLILESASTNQTSMYLCASSHRGQVEAFFGQGTRLTVV.